A selection of T cell receptor beta chains follows, all from one sample in a study of persistence of HIV-infected CD4 T cells. Assay used: immunoSEQ multiplex PCR; TCRdb lists only in-frame clones, some missing. The repertoire holds about 7,000 clones, with 70% to 80% as singletons. Their recognized antigens are unknown. The source was CD4+ T cells sorted from PBMCs after roughly 18-hour stimulation, collected from a patient who received antiretroviral therapy. The receptors originated from an adult woman with HIV who was CMV-seropositive. Both conserved end residues are part of each CDR3. The order of the fields is J gene, V gene, CDR3 length, clone size, D gene, CDR3 DNA, CDR3 protein. D genes are given only for firm matches. Clone size appears in some rows only: once, few, many, or a class for an expanded clone.

j_gene: TRBJ1-2
v_gene: TRBV28
len: 13
abundance: .
d_gene: .
CDR3nt: TGTGCCAGCAGTACAACCTTCCCATATGGCTACACCTTC
CDR3aa: CASSTTFPYGYTF

j_gene: TRBJ2-1
v_gene: TRBV29-1
len: 16
abundance: medium-sized
d_gene: TRBD1
CDR3nt: TGCAGCGTCAGCACGCGGGGACAGGAGGTCTCCAATGAGCAGTTCTTC
CDR3aa: CSVSTRGQEVSNEQFF

j_gene: TRBJ1-2
v_gene: TRBV6-5
len: 13
abundance: .
d_gene: TRBD1
CDR3nt: TGTGCCAGCAGGGGAGAGGGGGCCCTTCCCTACACCTTC
CDR3aa: CASRGEGALPYTF

j_gene: TRBJ2-3
v_gene: TRBV13
len: 15
abundance: .
d_gene: .
CDR3nt: TGTGCCAGCAGCCCGCGACTCACGGGGACAGATACGCAGTATTTT
CDR3aa: CASSPRLTGTDTQYF

j_gene: TRBJ2-5
v_gene: TRBV24-1
len: 11
abundance: .
d_gene: .
CDR3nt: TGTGCCACCAGTGATTTGGATACCCAGTACTTC
CDR3aa: CATSDLDTQYF

j_gene: TRBJ1-5
v_gene: TRBV19
len: 14
abundance: .
d_gene: .
CDR3nt: TGTGCCAGTAGTTCACAGGGCGGGGGTCAGCCCCAGCATTTT
CDR3aa: CASSSQGGGQPQHF

j_gene: TRBJ1-5
v_gene: TRBV6-1
len: 16
abundance: .
d_gene: .
CDR3nt: TGTGCCAGCAGTCAAGGACGCCCTTATAGCAATCAGCCCCAGCATTTT
CDR3aa: CASSQGRPYSNQPQHF

j_gene: TRBJ1-5
v_gene: TRBV3-1/TRBV3-2
len: 14
abundance: .
d_gene: .
CDR3nt: TGTGCCAGCAGCCCCCACGGGTTGGGGCAGCCCCAGCATTTT
CDR3aa: CASSPHGLGQPQHF

j_gene: TRBJ1-1
v_gene: TRBV5-1
len: 13
abundance: .
d_gene: .
CDR3nt: TGCGCCAGCAGCTTGGGAGGGGACACTGAAGCTTTCTTT
CDR3aa: CASSLGGDTEAFF

j_gene: TRBJ2-1
v_gene: TRBV28
len: 14
abundance: .
d_gene: .
CDR3nt: TGTGCCAGCAGGCCGGCGGCAGTAAGGAATGAGCAGTTCTTC
CDR3aa: CASRPAAVRNEQFF

j_gene: TRBJ2-2
v_gene: TRBV7-9
len: 15
abundance: .
d_gene: .
CDR3nt: TGTGCCAGCAGCTTAACCGGGACAAACACCGGGGAGCTGTTTTTT
CDR3aa: CASSLTGTNTGELFF

j_gene: TRBJ2-3
v_gene: TRBV7-2
len: 18
abundance: .
d_gene: TRBD2
CDR3nt: TGTGCCAGCAGCTTAGCGGGGCGGGGGGGCCGAAGCACAGATACGCAGTATTTT
CDR3aa: CASSLAGRGGRSTDTQYF

j_gene: TRBJ2-3
v_gene: TRBV7-3
len: 13
abundance: .
d_gene: TRBD1
CDR3nt: TGTGCCAGCAGCTCCCGGGACAGGGATACGCAGTATTTT
CDR3aa: CASSSRDRDTQYF

j_gene: TRBJ1-3
v_gene: TRBV25-1
len: 15
abundance: .
d_gene: .
CDR3nt: TGTGCCAGCAGGAGGGGCTCTTCTTTTGGAAACACCATATATTTT
CDR3aa: CASRRGSSFGNTIYF

j_gene: TRBJ2-5
v_gene: TRBV6-5
len: 13
abundance: .
d_gene: .
CDR3nt: TGTGCCGTGTTCCGGGGCTCGGGGGAGACCCAGTACTTC
CDR3aa: CAVFRGSGETQYF

j_gene: TRBJ2-4
v_gene: TRBV29-1
len: 17
abundance: few
d_gene: TRBD1
CDR3nt: TGCAGCGCAGCGGGACAGGGCTTTTCTTTCGGCAAAAACATTCAGTACTTC
CDR3aa: CSAAGQGFSFGKNIQYF

j_gene: TRBJ1-5
v_gene: TRBV5-6
len: 12
abundance: .
d_gene: .
CDR3nt: TGTGCCAGCAGCTTCTTGAATCAGCCCCAGCATTTT
CDR3aa: CASSFLNQPQHF

j_gene: TRBJ2-7
v_gene: TRBV21-1
len: 16
abundance: .
d_gene: .
CDR3nt: TGTGCCAGCAGCAATACTAGCGGGAGGGCCTATTACGAGCAGTACTTC
CDR3aa: CASSNTSGRAYYEQYF

j_gene: TRBJ1-2
v_gene: TRBV12-3/TRBV12-4
len: 11
abundance: medium-sized
d_gene: .
CDR3nt: TGTGCCAGCAGTTTAGGGGGTGGCTACACCTTC
CDR3aa: CASSLGGGYTF

j_gene: TRBJ1-2
v_gene: TRBV15
len: 13
abundance: few
d_gene: .
CDR3nt: TGTGCCACCAGCAAAGACGGAAACTATGGCTACACCTTC
CDR3aa: CATSKDGNYGYTF

j_gene: TRBJ1-5
v_gene: TRBV20-1
len: 15
abundance: .
d_gene: .
CDR3nt: TGCAGTGCTAGTTATTCCACCGGGACTAATCAGCCCCAGCATTTT
CDR3aa: CSASYSTGTNQPQHF

j_gene: TRBJ2-3
v_gene: TRBV19
len: 14
abundance: .
d_gene: .
CDR3nt: TGTGCCAGTAGCCATTATTCTGGCACAGATACGCAGTATTTT
CDR3aa: CASSHYSGTDTQYF

j_gene: TRBJ2-3
v_gene: TRBV30
len: 13
abundance: .
d_gene: .
CDR3nt: TGTGCCTTGAATCAGGGGTTAGCAGATACGCAGTATTTT
CDR3aa: CALNQGLADTQYF

j_gene: TRBJ1-6
v_gene: TRBV2
len: 14
abundance: once
d_gene: TRBD1
CDR3nt: TGTGCCAGCAGTACGGGACAGGGTTATTCACCCCTCCACTTT
CDR3aa: CASSTGQGYSPLHF

j_gene: TRBJ2-3
v_gene: TRBV30
len: 14
abundance: .
d_gene: TRBD2
CDR3nt: TGTGCCTGGAGTCGAGCGGGGATCACAGATACGCAGTATTTT
CDR3aa: CAWSRAGITDTQYF

j_gene: TRBJ1-1
v_gene: TRBV19
len: 14
abundance: .
d_gene: .
CDR3nt: TGTGCCAGTAAATTGGGGCAGGCCAACACTGAAGCTTTCTTT
CDR3aa: CASKLGQANTEAFF

j_gene: TRBJ2-7
v_gene: TRBV19
len: 15
abundance: .
d_gene: TRBD2
CDR3nt: TGTGCCAGTAGTATTCGCTCGGGGGGGTCCTACGAGCAGTACTTC
CDR3aa: CASSIRSGGSYEQYF

j_gene: TRBJ2-7
v_gene: TRBV7-2
len: 14
abundance: .
d_gene: TRBD2
CDR3nt: TGTGCCAGCAGCTTACACGGCGGGGGTTACGAGCAGTACTTC
CDR3aa: CASSLHGGGYEQYF

j_gene: TRBJ1-1
v_gene: TRBV18
len: 13
abundance: .
d_gene: .
CDR3nt: TGTGCCAGCTCACCACCCACCAACACTGAAGCTTTCTTT
CDR3aa: CASSPPTNTEAFF

j_gene: TRBJ1-2
v_gene: TRBV3-1/TRBV3-2
len: 14
abundance: .
d_gene: .
CDR3nt: TGTGCCAGCAGCCAAACGGGTAGGAAGGATGGCTACACCTTC
CDR3aa: CASSQTGRKDGYTF

j_gene: TRBJ2-3
v_gene: TRBV2
len: 16
abundance: few
d_gene: .
CDR3nt: TGTGCCAGCAGTGGTAGCGCGAGGACCTCCCTAGATACGCAGTATTTT
CDR3aa: CASSGSARTSLDTQYF

j_gene: TRBJ2-7
v_gene: TRBV11-2
len: 13
abundance: .
d_gene: TRBD2
CDR3nt: TGTGCCAGCGGGGAGGGGAGGGCCTACGAGCAGTACTTC
CDR3aa: CASGEGRAYEQYF

j_gene: TRBJ1-2
v_gene: TRBV7-9
len: 15
abundance: .
d_gene: TRBD1
CDR3nt: TGTGCCAGCAGGCCTGACAGGGGCGAAGCCTATGGCTACACCTTC
CDR3aa: CASRPDRGEAYGYTF

j_gene: TRBJ1-6
v_gene: TRBV12-5
len: 16
abundance: .
d_gene: .
CDR3nt: TGTGCTAGTGGAACGGACTTTTTCTCCTATAATTCACCCCTCCACTTT
CDR3aa: CASGTDFFSYNSPLHF

j_gene: TRBJ1-4
v_gene: TRBV29-1
len: 14
abundance: few
d_gene: .
CDR3nt: TGCAGCGTACGGCCTCAGGGGCTTAATGAAAAACTGTTTTTT
CDR3aa: CSVRPQGLNEKLFF

j_gene: TRBJ1-1
v_gene: TRBV19
len: 14
abundance: .
d_gene: .
CDR3nt: TGTGCCAGTAGAAGTAGACCCGGGGGGACTGAAGCTTTCTTT
CDR3aa: CASRSRPGGTEAFF

j_gene: TRBJ1-1
v_gene: TRBV2
len: 14
abundance: .
d_gene: .
CDR3nt: TGTGCCGGCTCGGGGGGGGCCGGGAACACTGAAGCTTTCTTT
CDR3aa: CAGSGGAGNTEAFF

j_gene: TRBJ1-1
v_gene: TRBV5-1
len: 14
abundance: .
d_gene: .
CDR3nt: TGCGCCAGCCTCTCGGGGGATTCGATCACTGAAGCTTTCTTT
CDR3aa: CASLSGDSITEAFF

j_gene: TRBJ1-2
v_gene: TRBV6-5
len: 15
abundance: .
d_gene: .
CDR3nt: TGTGCCAGCAGAGACTATAGCGGCAGAAACTATGGCTACACCTTC
CDR3aa: CASRDYSGRNYGYTF

j_gene: TRBJ1-5
v_gene: TRBV4-1
len: 14
abundance: .
d_gene: .
CDR3nt: TGCGCCAGCAGCCAACAGGGTTCGGGTCAGCCCCAGCATTTT
CDR3aa: CASSQQGSGQPQHF

j_gene: TRBJ2-2
v_gene: TRBV18
len: 16
abundance: .
d_gene: .
CDR3nt: TGTGCCAGCTCACCACCGGAGGGTCCAAACACCGGGGAGCTGTTTTTT
CDR3aa: CASSPPEGPNTGELFF